These 16 T cell receptor beta chains share one sample of origin, sequenced in a study of T cell responses to AZD1222 COVID-19 vaccine. The repertoire was sequenced with immunoSEQ multiplex PCR; TCRdb's copy has only in-frame clones and lacks some. The sample lists approximately 120,000 clones, approximately 86% seen once, with over 4% in the top ten. This specimen consisted of peripheral blood, obtained on day 0 of AZD1222 vaccination. The receptor source for this set is an adult in good health.

The chain couples TRBV6-1 to TRBJ1-1; unclear D gene. The CDR3 totals 14 residues. Germline CDR1 and CDR2: MNHNS and SASEGT. V shed 2 bases and J shed 0 bases, with 7 bases lying between them. The CDR3 DNA sequence: TGTGCCAGCAGTGAACAGGCTATGAACACTGAAGCTTTCTTT. Encoded protein: CASSEQAMNTEAFF.

This clone was detected a few times. This chain links TRBV11-2 with TRBJ2-7; D possibly corresponds to TRBD1 (5 bases). The V gene lost 6 bases and the J gene lost 2 bases, with 14 bases spanning the gap. CDR3 length equals 14 residues. The germline V gene encodes CDR1 SGHAT and CDR2 FQNNGV. The CDR3 nucleotides read TGTGCCAGCAGTTTCGATATAGGGGCCTACGAGCAGTACTTC. As protein: CASSFDIGAYEQYF.

This clone was recorded once. The V gene is TRBV4-2, the J gene TRBJ1-2; D is possibly TRBD1 (6 bases). Per the germline V gene, CDR1 is LGHNA and CDR2 is YNFKEQ. The V and J ends lost 0 bases and 4 bases respectively, with 21 bases between them. The CDR3 consists of 18 residues. The CDR3 region is CASSQDPPQGQRSYGYTF. The CDR3 nucleotides are TGTGCCAGCAGCCAAGATCCCCCGCAGGGGCAACGGTCCTATGGCTACACCTTC.

The rearrangement links TRBV5-1 to TRBJ2-7; perhaps TRBD2 as D (7 bases). This CDR3 has 16 amino acids. V was pared by 4 bases and J by 1 base, with 18 bases between. Germline CDR1 SGHRS, CDR2 YFSETQ. The CDR3 DNA reads as TGCGCCAGCAGCATCTGGGGGGCTAGCGGTTCCTACGAGCAGTACTTC. The encoded protein is CASSIWGASGSYEQYF. Looking up the rest from reference TRBV5-1 and TRBJ2-7 gives the full variable domain: KAGVTQTPRYLIKTRGQQVTLSCSPISGHRSVSWYQQTPGQGLQFLFEYFSETQRNKGNFPGRFSGRQFSNSRSEMNVSTLELGDSALYLCASSIWGASGSYEQYFGPGTRLTVT.

The chain uses TRBV5-8 and TRBJ1-4; D is ambiguous. Trimming took 0 bases from V and 11 from J, leaving 11 bases between them. There are 13 residues in the CDR3. The V gene's germline CDR1 is SGHTS and CDR2 YDEGEE. The chain's CDR3 is CASSLGTDRKLFF. CDR3 DNA: TGTGCCAGCAGCTTGGGGACGGATCGGAAACTGTTTTTT.

The chain carries TRBV6-5 and TRBJ1-2; 7 bases are a match to TRBD1. Losses at the gene ends were 6 bases for V and 6 bases for J; bases not matched to a gene: 4. The CDR3 loop spans 12 amino acids. Germline CDR1 MNHEY, CDR2 SVGAGI. The CDR3 loop reads CASSGTVDGYTF. The CDR3 region has the DNA TGTGCCAGCAGCGGGACAGTAGATGGCTACACCTTC.

The chain recombines TRBV30 with TRBJ1-1; 8 bases map to TRBD1. The germline gives CDR1 GTSNPN, CDR2 SVGIG (reference sequence). Unmatched junction bases numbered 13, after V lost 5 bases and J lost 8 bases. CDR3 length equals 14 residues. The CDR3 DNA is TGTGCCTGGGTTACCGGGACAGGCGGTCTAGAAGCTTTCTTT. This sequence encodes CAWVTGTGGLEAFF.

The chain joins TRBV27 to TRBJ1-1; 11 bases are a match to TRBD1. V lost 10 bases and J lost 4; bases outside the gene matches: 5. The CDR3 runs 13 residues. Germline V CDR1 and CDR2: MNHEY, SMNVEV (reference sequence). CDR3 in DNA: TGTGCCACCTGGACAGGGGGCTTCACTGAAGCTTTCTTT. Encoded protein: CATWTGGFTEAFF.

The chain employs TRBV19 and TRBJ2-3, with D possibly being TRBD1 or TRBD2 (6 bases each). CDR1 and CDR2 (germline): LNHDA, SQIVND (reference sequence). The CDR3 totals 14 residues. V was trimmed by 7 bases and J by 1 base, leaving 12 bases between them. CDR3 residues: CASKVRGGTDTQYF. In DNA, the CDR3 is TGTGCCAGTAAGGTTAGGGGGGGCACAGATACGCAGTATTTT.

On this clone: Germline and junction disagree at one end, which may indicate a read error. The chain links TRBV29-1 to TRBJ2-3, with D maybe TRBD2 (5 bases). Germline CDR1 is SQVTM and CDR2 is ANQGSEA. This CDR3 comprises 12 residues. The CDR3 loop is CSGEGSTDTQYF. The CDR3 DNA reads TGCAGCGGTGAAGGGAGTACAGATACGCAGTATTTT.

This clone was recorded once. The chain carries TRBV9 and TRBJ1-5; D is unresolved. The CDR3 is 13 residues long. Trimming stripped 0 bases from V and 4 bases from J, with 5 bases between. Germline V gene sequence: CDR1 SGDLS, CDR2 YYNGEE. The DNA of the CDR3 is TGTGCCAGCAGCGTAGGGGTAAATCAGCCCCAGCATTTT. Protein: CASSVGVNQPQHF. Full variable domain (outside the CDR3, taken from reference TRBV9 and TRBJ1-5): DSGVTQTPKHLITATGQRVTLRCSPRSGDLSVYWYQQSLDQGLQFLIQYYNGEERAKGNILERFSAQQFPDLHSELNLSSLELGDSALYFCASSVGVNQPQHFGDGTRLSIL.

The rearrangement links TRBV7-2 to TRBJ2-1; TRBD2 might be the D (6 bases). CDR3 length equals 13 residues. Trimming removed 5 bases from V and 10 bases from J, with 15 bases in between. CDR1 is SGHTA, CDR2 FQGNSA, per germline. The CDR3 coding sequence is TGTGCCAGCAGCACAGGACTGGCGGGGGAGCAGTTCTTC. It encodes CASSTGLAGEQFF.

This rearrangement joins TRBV27 to TRBJ1-1; 8 bases map to TRBD1. V was clipped by 4 bases and J by 5 bases; unmatched bases: 6. The CDR3 contains 14 residues. Germline CDR1 MNHEY, CDR2 SMNVEV (reference sequence). The CDR3: CASSYGQGGTEAFF. The CDR3, as DNA: TGTGCCAGCAGTTACGGACAGGGAGGGACTGAAGCTTTCTTT.

The J gene is TRBJ2-3, the V gene TRBV10-3, with no clear D. Germline V gene data show CDR1 as ENHRY and CDR2 as SYGVKD. CDR3 length: 13 amino acids. The V end lost 2 bases, the J end lost 2 bases, and 5 bases lay between the germline ends. The CDR3 protein is CAISEGPTDTQYF. CDR3 coding DNA: TGTGCCATCAGTGAGGGTCCCACAGATACGCAGTATTTT.

This clone was detected only a few times. The rearrangement uses TRBV13 and TRBJ1-4, with 9 bases identical to TRBD1. The V gene's germline CDR1 is PRHDT and CDR2 FYEKMQ (reference sequence). The V gene end was trimmed by 5 bases and the J gene end by 8 bases; junction bases not matched to a gene: 9. The CDR3 loop spans 15 amino acids. The CDR3 DNA reads as TGTGCCAGCAGCCCCAAACAGGGGGCTCGGGAAAAACTGTTTTTT. It encodes CASSPKQGAREKLFF.

The chain is built from TRBV28 and TRBJ2-7, with D possibly being TRBD1 or TRBD2 (6 bases each). Germline lookup yields CDR1 MDHEN and CDR2 SYDVKM. Trimming left V 7 bases short and J 3 bases short, with 13 bases between. CDR3 length equals 13 residues. The CDR3 protein is CASNFGGRYEQYF. In nucleotides, the CDR3 is TGTGCCAGCAACTTTGGGGGGCGCTACGAGCAGTACTTC.